This entry lists 14 T cell receptor beta chains sequenced from one sample in a study of human T cells and chemical hapten exposure. Time point indicated: patch test 3, about 24 weeks after DPC sensitization. Treatment given: therapeutic diphenylcyclopropenone sensitization with weekly scalp DPC. TCRdb redid the calling of the RACE reads with MiXCR, one entry per CDR3 protein. The data show over 55,000 distinct CDR3 sequences, more than 9.5% seen once. The specimen comprised whole blood, sampled in connection with sensitization to the hapten diphenylcyclopropenone (DPC). The receptors shown here come from a woman aged 45-59 years with alopecia areata. Some clones in this sample may be carry-over from other donors' samples.

This clonotype was seen repeatedly, ten times or more. The gene calls are TRBV6-6 and TRBJ2-6; 9 nucleotides align to TRBD1. The CDR3 covers 19 residues. From germline, CDR1 is MNHNY and CDR2 SVGAGI (reference sequence). Trimming at V came to 5 bases and at J to 0 bases, leaving 11 bases not matched to a gene. The CDR3 reads CASSTNPGQGGSGANVLTF. In nucleotides, the CDR3 is TGTGCCAGCAGTACCAATCCGGGACAGGGCGGCTCTGGGGCCAACGTCCTGACTTTC.

This clonotype was seen repeatedly, ten times or more. J is TRBJ2-5 and V is TRBV24-1, with no clear D. The CDR3 extends over 15 amino acids. With 4 bases removed from V and 4 bases from J, the gap between germline ends came to 15 bases. Germline V gene lookup returns CDR1 KGHDR and CDR2 SFDVKD. The CDR3 DNA reads TGTGCCACCAGTGAGGGTTGGGAAGAGTTAGAGACCCAGTACTTC. It yields the protein CATSEGWEELETQYF.

The chain employs TRBV6-6 and TRBJ2-7, with D possibly called TRBD1 or TRBD2 (5 bases each). Germline-derived CDR1 and CDR2 are MNHNY and SVGAGI (reference sequence). The CDR3 totals 15 residues. Trimming removed 0 bases from V and 5 bases from J, with 14 bases in between. The CDR3 coding sequence is TGTGCCAGCAGTTACTCTGGGGGAGAGGTCGACGAGCAGTACTTC. Translation gives CASSYSGGEVDEQYF.

This clonotype was seen repeatedly, ten times or more. This rearrangement joins TRBV7-2 to TRBJ2-3; TRBD2 matches at 10 bases. The CDR3 runs 17 residues. V was clipped by 4 bases and J by 3 bases; unmatched bases: 10. CDR1 SGHTA and CDR2 FQGNSA come from the germline V gene. DNA of the CDR3: TGTGCCAGCAGCTCCCGGCGGCTAGCGGGGGCTACAGATACGCAGTATTTT. Translation: CASSSRRLAGATDTQYF.

This clonotype was counted many times. This rearrangement joins TRBV28 to TRBJ2-7; D gene uncertain. V was pared by 8 bases and J by 6 bases, with 14 bases between. The CDR3 length is 12 residues. Germline-derived CDR1 and CDR2 are MDHEN and SYDVKM. The DNA of the CDR3 is TGTGCCAGCTTTGTCAAGCCCTTCGAGCAGTACTTC. It translates to CASFVKPFEQYF.

This clonotype was observed a handful of times. The chain is built from TRBV12-3 or TRBV12-4 and TRBJ2-5; TRBD1 might be the D (5 bases). Trimming cost V 3 bases and J 5 bases, with 25 bases left between them. The CDR3 totals 18 residues. The CDR3 protein is CASSLGLTVWGSAETQYF. The CDR3 DNA reads as TGTGCCAGCAGTTTGGGGCTTACAGTGTGGGGTTCGGCGGAGACCCAGTACTTC.

The table lists this clonotype with many counts. The V gene is TRBV2, the J gene TRBJ2-6, with D perhaps TRBD1 (6 bases). Trimming cost V 8 bases and J 0 bases, with 8 bases left between them. The CDR3 consists of 14 residues. The germline V gene encodes CDR1 SNHLY and CDR2 FYNNEI. The CDR3 DNA reads as TGTGCCAGCGCGGACAGCTCTGGGGCCAACGTCCTGACTTTC. Its translation is CASADSSGANVLTF. Full variable domain (remainder filled in from reference TRBV2 and TRBJ2-6): EPEVTQTPSHQVTQMGQEVILRCVPISNHLYFYWYRQILGQKVEFLVSFYNNEISEKSEIFDDQFSVERPDGSNFTLKIRSTKLEDSAMYFCASADSSGANVLTFGAGSRLTVL.

This clonotype was seen at least ten times. V gene TRBV2 combines with J gene TRBJ1-6, with D unclear. The CDR3 covers 18 residues. Deletions cut 0 bases from V and 0 bases from J, with 12 bases between. Germline CDR1 and CDR2: SNHLY and FYNNEI. Here the CDR3 reads CASSEATASFSYNSPLHF. For the CDR3, the DNA is TGTGCCAGCAGTGAAGCAACGGCCAGTTTCTCCTATAATTCACCCCTCCACTTT.

This clonotype came up many times. The genes are TRBV2 and TRBJ2-5; maybe TRBD1 (6 bases). Germline values: CDR1 SNHLY, CDR2 FYNNEI. The CDR3 extends over 15 amino acids. Trimming left V 1 base short and J 4 bases short, with 13 bases between. The CDR3: CASSEGGQIVETQYF. The CDR3, as DNA: TGTGCCAGCAGTGAAGGAGGACAGATAGTAGAGACCCAGTACTTC.

Only a few counts were recorded for this clonotype. V gene TRBV2 combines with J gene TRBJ2-3, with D possibly being TRBD1 (5 bases). CDR1 and CDR2 (germline): SNHLY, FYNNEI. Trimming stripped 7 bases from V and 8 bases from J, with 13 bases between. This CDR3 comprises 12 residues. As DNA, the CDR3 is TGTGCCAGCATCGCAGGGTTCGGTACGCAGTATTTT. Protein sequence: CASIAGFGTQYF.

The genes are TRBV5-1 and TRBJ2-1; perhaps TRBD1 as D (6 bases). This CDR3 contains 15 residues. V gave up 1 base and J gave up 5 bases, with 13 bases separating them. Germline CDR1 reads SGHRS; CDR2 reads YFSETQ. The CDR3 nucleotides read TGCGCCAGCAGCTTGCGGAGCAGGGGACACAATGAGCAGTTCTTC. Encoded protein: CASSLRSRGHNEQFF.

This clonotype has a count of ten or more. The chain uses TRBV19 and TRBJ1-5; 7 bases fit TRBD1. The CDR3 is made up of 13 amino acids. The trim removed 7 bases at V and 5 bases at J, leaving 5 bases unmatched. CDR1 LNHDA and CDR2 SQIVND come from the germline V gene (reference sequence). CDR3 bases: TGTGCCAGTATGGGACAGAGAGATCAGCCCCAGCATTTT. This translates into CASMGQRDQPQHF.

This clonotype occurred a few times. V usage is TRBV7-2 and J usage is TRBJ2-3; D is unclear. V lost 2 bases, J lost 1 base, and 7 bases lay in between. This CDR3 has 14 residues. In germline, CDR1 is SGHTA, CDR2 FQGNSA. The DNA of the CDR3 is TGTGCCAGCAGCTTATACGACCGCACAGATACGCAGTATTTT. Amino acid sequence: CASSLYDRTDTQYF.

The V gene is TRBV3-1, the J gene TRBJ2-7; no clear D. V lost 4 bases and J 5 bases, leaving 18 bases between the germline ends. The CDR3 length is 15 residues. Germline V gene sequence: CDR1 LGHDT, CDR2 YNNKEL (reference sequence). The CDR3 loop is CASSRTGQTLHEQYF. DNA of the CDR3: TGTGCCAGCAGCCGGACCGGCCAAACCCTCCACGAGCAGTACTTC.